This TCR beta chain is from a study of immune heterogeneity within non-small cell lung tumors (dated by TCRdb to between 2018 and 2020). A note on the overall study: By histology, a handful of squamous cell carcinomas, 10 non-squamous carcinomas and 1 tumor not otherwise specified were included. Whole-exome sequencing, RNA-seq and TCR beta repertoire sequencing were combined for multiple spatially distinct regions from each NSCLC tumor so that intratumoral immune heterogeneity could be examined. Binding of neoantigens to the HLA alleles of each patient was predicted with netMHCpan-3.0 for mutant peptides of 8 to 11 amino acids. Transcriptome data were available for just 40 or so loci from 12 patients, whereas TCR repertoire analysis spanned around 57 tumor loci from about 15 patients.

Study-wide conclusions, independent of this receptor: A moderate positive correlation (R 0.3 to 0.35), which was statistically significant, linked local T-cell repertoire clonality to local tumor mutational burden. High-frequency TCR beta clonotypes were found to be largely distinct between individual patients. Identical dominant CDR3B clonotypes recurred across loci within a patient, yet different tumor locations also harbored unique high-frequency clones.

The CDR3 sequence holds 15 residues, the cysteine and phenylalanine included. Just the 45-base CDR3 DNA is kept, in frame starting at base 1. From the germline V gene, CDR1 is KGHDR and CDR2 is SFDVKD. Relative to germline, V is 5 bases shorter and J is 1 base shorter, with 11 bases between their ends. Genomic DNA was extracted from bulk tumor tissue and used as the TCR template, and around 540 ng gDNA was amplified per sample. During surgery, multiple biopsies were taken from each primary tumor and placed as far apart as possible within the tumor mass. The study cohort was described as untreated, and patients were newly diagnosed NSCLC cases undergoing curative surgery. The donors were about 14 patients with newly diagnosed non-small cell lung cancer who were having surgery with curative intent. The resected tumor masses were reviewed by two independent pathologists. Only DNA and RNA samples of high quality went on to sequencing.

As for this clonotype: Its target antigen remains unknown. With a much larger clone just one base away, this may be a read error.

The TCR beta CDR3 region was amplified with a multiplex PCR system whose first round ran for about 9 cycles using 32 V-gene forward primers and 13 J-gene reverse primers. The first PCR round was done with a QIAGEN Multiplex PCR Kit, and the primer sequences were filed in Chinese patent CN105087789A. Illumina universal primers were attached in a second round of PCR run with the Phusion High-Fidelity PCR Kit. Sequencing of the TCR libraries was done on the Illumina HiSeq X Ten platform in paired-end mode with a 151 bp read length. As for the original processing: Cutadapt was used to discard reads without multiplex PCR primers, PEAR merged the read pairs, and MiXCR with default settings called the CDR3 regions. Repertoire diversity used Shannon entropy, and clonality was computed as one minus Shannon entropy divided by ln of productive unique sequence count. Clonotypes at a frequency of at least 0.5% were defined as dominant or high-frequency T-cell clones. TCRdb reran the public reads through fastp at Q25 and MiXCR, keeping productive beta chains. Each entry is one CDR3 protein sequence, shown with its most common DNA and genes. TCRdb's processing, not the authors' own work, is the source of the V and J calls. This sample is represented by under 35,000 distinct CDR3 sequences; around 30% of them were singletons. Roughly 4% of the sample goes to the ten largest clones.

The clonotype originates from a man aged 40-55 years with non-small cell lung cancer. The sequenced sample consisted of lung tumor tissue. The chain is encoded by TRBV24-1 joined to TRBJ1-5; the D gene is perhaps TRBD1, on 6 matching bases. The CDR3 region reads CATSGRQVSNQPQHF. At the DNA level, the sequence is TGTGCCACCAGTGGGAGACAGGTGAGCAATCAGCCCCAGCATTTT.